These 3 T cell receptor beta chains share one sample of origin, sequenced in a study of blood T cell repertoires in COVID-19. This table comes from immunoSEQ multiplex PCR, and its TCRdb copy is limited to in-frame clones, with some not included. The sample consists of fewer than 250,000 clones, 88% of them appearing once. The sequenced sample consisted of peripheral blood. Receptors were obtained from a man in his 70s with acute or convalescent COVID-19.

The chain links TRBV6-5 to TRBJ1-3; the D is unclear. Germline V gene lookup returns CDR1 MNHEY and CDR2 SVGAGI. The CDR3 runs 15 residues. V was clipped by 3 bases and J by 0 bases, with 9 bases between them. Written as DNA, the CDR3 is TGTGCCAGCAGTTATGGGAGGAGCTCTGGAAACACCATATATTTT. It encodes CASSYGRSSGNTIYF.

This chain connects TRBV11-1 to TRBJ2-7; 7 bases are shared with TRBD1. Germline CDR1 reads SGHAT; CDR2 reads FQDESV (reference sequence). The CDR3 consists of 14 residues. The junction had 8 bases not matched to a gene; V was cut back by 4 bases and J by 5 bases. The CDR3 reads CASSSLTGSDEQYF. CDR3 DNA sequence: TGTGCCAGCAGCTCTCTGACAGGGAGCGACGAGCAGTACTTC.

The V gene is TRBV9, the J gene TRBJ2-7; D remains ambiguous. Trimming removed 7 bases at V and 6 bases at J, with 11 bases between. The CDR3 runs 11 residues. Germline V lookup: CDR1 SGDLS, CDR2 YYNGEE. CDR3 residues: CASPASGEQYF. CDR3 coding DNA: TGTGCCAGCCCCGCTTCGGGCGAGCAGTACTTC.